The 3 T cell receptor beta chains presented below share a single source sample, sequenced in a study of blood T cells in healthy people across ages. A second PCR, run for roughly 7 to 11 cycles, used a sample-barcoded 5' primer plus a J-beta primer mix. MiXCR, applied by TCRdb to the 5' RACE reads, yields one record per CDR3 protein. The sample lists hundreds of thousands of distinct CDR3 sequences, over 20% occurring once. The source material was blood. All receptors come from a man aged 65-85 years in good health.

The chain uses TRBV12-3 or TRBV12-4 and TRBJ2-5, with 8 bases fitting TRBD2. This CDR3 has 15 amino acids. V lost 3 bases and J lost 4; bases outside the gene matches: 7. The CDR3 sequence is CASSFLAGGGETQYF. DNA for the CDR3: TGTGCCAGCAGTTTTTTGGCGGGAGGTGGAGAGACCCAGTACTTC.

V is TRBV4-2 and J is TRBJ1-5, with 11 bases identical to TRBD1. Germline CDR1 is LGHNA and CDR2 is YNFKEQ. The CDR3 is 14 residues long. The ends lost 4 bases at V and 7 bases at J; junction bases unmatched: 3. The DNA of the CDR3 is TGTGCCAGCAGCCCGGGACAGGGGGAGCAGCCCCAGCATTTT. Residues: CASSPGQGEQPQHF.

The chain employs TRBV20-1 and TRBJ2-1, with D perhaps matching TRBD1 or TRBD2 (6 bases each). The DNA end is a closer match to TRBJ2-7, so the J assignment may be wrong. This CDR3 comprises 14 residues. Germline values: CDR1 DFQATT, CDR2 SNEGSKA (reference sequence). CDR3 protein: CSARSSGGLLEQYF. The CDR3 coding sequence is TGCAGTGCTAGATCGTCCGGGGGCCTCCTTGAGCAGTACTTC.